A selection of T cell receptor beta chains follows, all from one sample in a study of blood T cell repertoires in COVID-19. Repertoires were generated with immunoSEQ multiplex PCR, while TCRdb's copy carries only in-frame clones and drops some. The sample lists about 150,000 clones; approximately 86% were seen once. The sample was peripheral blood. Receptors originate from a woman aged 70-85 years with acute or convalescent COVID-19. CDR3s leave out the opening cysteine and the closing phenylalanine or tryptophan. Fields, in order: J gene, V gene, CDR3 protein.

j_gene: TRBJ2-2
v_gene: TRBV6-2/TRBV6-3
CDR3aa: ASSSGGLAGVNTGELF

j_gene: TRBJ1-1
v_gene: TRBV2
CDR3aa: ASTIKGAKTEAF

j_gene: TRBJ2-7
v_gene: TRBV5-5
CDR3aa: ASSPRPGGREQY

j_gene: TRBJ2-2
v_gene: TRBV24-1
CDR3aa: ATSDVVRGISGELF

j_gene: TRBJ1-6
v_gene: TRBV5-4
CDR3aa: ASSFGGDNNSPLH

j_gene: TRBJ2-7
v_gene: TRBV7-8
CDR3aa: ASSSTEGIGYEQY

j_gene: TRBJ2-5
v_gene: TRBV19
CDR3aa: ASSIGGDREETQY

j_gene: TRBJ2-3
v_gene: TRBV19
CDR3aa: ASSNRPGDTQY

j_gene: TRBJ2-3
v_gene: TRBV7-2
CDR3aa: ASSARRGGTTDTQY

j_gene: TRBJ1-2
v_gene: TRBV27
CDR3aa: ASSSRGTTYGYT

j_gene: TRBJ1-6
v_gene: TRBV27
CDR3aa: ASSLLTGAKLASPLH

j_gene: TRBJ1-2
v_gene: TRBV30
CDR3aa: ARSRDTSNYGYT

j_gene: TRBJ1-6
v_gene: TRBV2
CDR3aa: ASSEGSGSSPLH

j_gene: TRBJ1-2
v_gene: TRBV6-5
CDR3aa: ASGHASNYGYT

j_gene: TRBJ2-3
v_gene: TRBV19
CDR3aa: ASSNRDPTDTQY

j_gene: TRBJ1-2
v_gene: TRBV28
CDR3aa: ASSLAPNYGYT

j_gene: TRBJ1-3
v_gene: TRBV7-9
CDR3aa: ASSPQESSGNTIY

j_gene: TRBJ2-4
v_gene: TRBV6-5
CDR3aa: ASSTGQGNIQY

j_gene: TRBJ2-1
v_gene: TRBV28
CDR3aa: ASSREGLAGGRNEQF

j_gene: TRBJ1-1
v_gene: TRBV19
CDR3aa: ASRLVQNTEAF

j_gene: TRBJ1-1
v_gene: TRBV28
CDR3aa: ASTPGVGVEAF

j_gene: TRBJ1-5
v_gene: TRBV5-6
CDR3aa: ASSARRTAHQPQH

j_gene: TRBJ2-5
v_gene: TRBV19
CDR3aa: ASSIAGSRGETQY

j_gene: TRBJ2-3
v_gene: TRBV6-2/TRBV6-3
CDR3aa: ASSKDSILTDTQY

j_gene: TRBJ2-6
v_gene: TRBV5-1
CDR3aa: ASSLLGQPHSGANVLT

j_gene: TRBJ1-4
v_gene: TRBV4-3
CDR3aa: ASSQDSTVATNEKLF

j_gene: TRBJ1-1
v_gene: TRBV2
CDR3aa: ASWRGRDFINTEAF

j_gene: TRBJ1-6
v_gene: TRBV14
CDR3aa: ASSRLTGGNSPLH

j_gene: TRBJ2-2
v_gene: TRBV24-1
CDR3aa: ATSDLHRGDTGELF

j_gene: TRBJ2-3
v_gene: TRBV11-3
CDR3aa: ASSLRGGSTDTQY

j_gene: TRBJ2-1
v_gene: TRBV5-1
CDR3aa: ASSLKPGQYNEQF

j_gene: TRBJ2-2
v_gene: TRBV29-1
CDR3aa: SDGQGSTGELF

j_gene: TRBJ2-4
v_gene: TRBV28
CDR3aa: ASSAGSQNIQY

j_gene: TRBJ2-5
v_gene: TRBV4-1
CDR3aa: ASSQVRTRQGLWQETQY

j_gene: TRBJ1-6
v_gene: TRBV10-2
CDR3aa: ASSDVSGGPGSPLH

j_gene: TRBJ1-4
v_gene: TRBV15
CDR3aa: ATSRGRQELTEKLF

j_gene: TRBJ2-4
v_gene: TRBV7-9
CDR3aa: ASSSLGQATLAKNIQY

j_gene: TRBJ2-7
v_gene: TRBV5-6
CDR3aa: ASSLGAGAFDEQY

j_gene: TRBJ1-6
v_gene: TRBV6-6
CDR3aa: ASSSPDNSPLH

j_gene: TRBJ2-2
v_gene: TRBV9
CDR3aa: ASSPAASNTGELF

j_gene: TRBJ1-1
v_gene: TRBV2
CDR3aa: ASSKIEGRTEAF

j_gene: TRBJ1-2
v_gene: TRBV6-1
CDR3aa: ASSEGLGYT

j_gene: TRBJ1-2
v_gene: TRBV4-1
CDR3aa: ASSPGLHRLYYT

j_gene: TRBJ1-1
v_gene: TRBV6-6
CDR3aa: ASSRQEGGTEAF

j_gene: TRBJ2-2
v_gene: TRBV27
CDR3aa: ASSRDRVNTGELF

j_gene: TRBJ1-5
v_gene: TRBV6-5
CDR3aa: ASSSLSHQPQH

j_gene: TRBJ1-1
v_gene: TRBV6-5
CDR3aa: ASSRTAMNTEAF

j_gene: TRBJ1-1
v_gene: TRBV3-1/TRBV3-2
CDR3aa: ASSQGFALNTEAF

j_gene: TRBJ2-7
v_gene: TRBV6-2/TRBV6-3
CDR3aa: ASSYGHEQY

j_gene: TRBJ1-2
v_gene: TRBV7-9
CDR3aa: ASSWDVSGRTGNYGYT

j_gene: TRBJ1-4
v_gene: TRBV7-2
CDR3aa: ASSLGTGLTNEKLF

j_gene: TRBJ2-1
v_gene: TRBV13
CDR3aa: ASSGFPSSYNEQF

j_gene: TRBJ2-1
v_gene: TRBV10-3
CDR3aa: AIRQTGGYNEQF

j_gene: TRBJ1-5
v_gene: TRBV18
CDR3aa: ASSSQGTGRVNQPQH